These T cell receptor beta chains were read from a single sample in a study of blood T cell repertoires in COVID-19. Sequencing used immunoSEQ multiplex PCR; TCRdb keeps in-frame clones, though not all of them. The sample contains 98,000 or so clones, 80% to 90% of which appear only once. Sequencing was done on a sample of peripheral blood. Source of these receptors: a middle-aged man with acute or convalescent COVID-19. The CDR3 runs from the conserved cysteine through the conserved F or W. Each record gives: D gene, clone size, V gene, CDR3 length, J gene, CDR3 DNA, CDR3 protein. A D gene is named only where the DNA matches it firmly. A row's size may be missing; if present it is once, few, many or a size class.

.,.,TRBV9,14,TRBJ2-1,TGTGCCAGCAGCGCTGCGGGACAGTTGGGTGAGCAGTTCTTC,CASSAAGQLGEQFF
.,.,TRBV28,15,TRBJ1-4,TGTGCCAGCAGTCCCCCCGGGACATACCTTGAAAAACTGTTTTTT,CASSPPGTYLEKLFF
.,.,TRBV30,14,TRBJ1-3,TGTGCCTGGTCCGGGGGGATGTCTGGAAACACCATATATTTT,CAWSGGMSGNTIYF
.,.,TRBV19,14,TRBJ1-1,TGTGCCAGTAGTACGCCTACAGGGTCGCGTGGAGCTTTCTTT,CASSTPTGSRGAFF
TRBD1,.,TRBV2,14,TRBJ1-5,TGTGCCTCCACAATGGGACAGGGGAACCAGCCCCAGCATTTT,CASTMGQGNQPQHF
.,.,TRBV7-9,13,TRBJ2-5,TGTGCCAGCAGCTTTGCAGGGTCGGGGACCCAGTACTTC,CASSFAGSGTQYF
.,few,TRBV27,14,TRBJ2-2,TGTGCCAGCAGTTTAGGGGCCGCCACGGGGGAGCTGTTTTTT,CASSLGAATGELFF
.,.,TRBV28,15,TRBJ1-5,TGTGCCAGCAGTATACAGGGTTTGGACAATCAGCCCCAGCATTTT,CASSIQGLDNQPQHF
TRBD2,.,TRBV3-1/TRBV3-2,17,TRBJ2-1,TGTGCCAGCAGCCAAGGAGCGGGAGGAGGCTCCTACAATGAGCAGTTCTTC,CASSQGAGGGSYNEQFF
.,.,TRBV6-2/TRBV6-3,13,TRBJ2-7,TGTGCCAGCAGTTACGGACACATCTACGAGCAGTACTTC,CASSYGHIYEQYF
TRBD1,.,TRBV15,14,TRBJ1-4,TGTGCCACCAGCACTCGACAGGGGAATGAAAAACTGTTTTTT,CATSTRQGNEKLFF
TRBD2,.,TRBV29-1,14,TRBJ2-5,TGCAGCGCAACGCGGCTAGCGGGACAAGAGACCCAGTACTTC,CSATRLAGQETQYF
.,.,TRBV3-1/TRBV3-2,16,TRBJ2-1,TGTGCCAGCAGCCAAGCTGCGCGGGAATGGGGGAATGAGCAGTTCTTC,CASSQAAREWGNEQFF
TRBD1,.,TRBV7-8,16,TRBJ1-5,TGTGCCAGCAGCGCGGGACAGGGCTGGAATAATCAGCCCCAGCATTTT,CASSAGQGWNNQPQHF
.,.,TRBV5-1,13,TRBJ2-7,TGCGCCAGCAGCTTAACAGGGTCCTACGAGCAGTACTTC,CASSLTGSYEQYF
.,.,TRBV5-1,16,TRBJ2-1,TGCGCCAGCAGCTCCGGACATGTAAGATCCTACAATGAGCAGTTCTTC,CASSSGHVRSYNEQFF
.,few,TRBV28,17,TRBJ1-2,TGTGCCAGCAGTCCACTCCGGGGGGGCCGCCTTAACTATGGCTACACCTTC,CASSPLRGGRLNYGYTF
.,.,TRBV11-3,13,TRBJ2-2,TGTGCCAGCAGTCTCGACAGCCCCGGGGAGCTGTTTTTT,CASSLDSPGELFF
TRBD1,.,TRBV6-5,13,TRBJ1-1,TGTGCCAGCATCCATACCGGGACAGCAGAAGCTTTCTTT,CASIHTGTAEAFF
.,many,TRBV7-8,17,TRBJ1-5,TGTGCCAGCAGCTTAGCGCCGAAAGGGAGGCGCAATCAGCCCCAGCATTTT,CASSLAPKGRRNQPQHF
TRBD2,few,TRBV18,15,TRBJ2-7,TGTGCCAGCTCACCGACTAGCGGGAGCCCCTACGAGCAGTACTTC,CASSPTSGSPYEQYF
TRBD2,once,TRBV5-4,15,TRBJ2-7,TGTGCCAGCAGCAGGACTAGCGGGGGGCTGAGGGAGCAGTACTTC,CASSRTSGGLREQYF
TRBD1,.,TRBV5-1,13,TRBJ2-4,TGCGCCAGCAGCTTGGGACAGGGGAACATTCAGTACTTC,CASSLGQGNIQYF
.,.,TRBV29-1,13,TRBJ1-1,TGCAGCACCCGGGGGGTGCTAAAAACTGAAGCTTTCTTT,CSTRGVLKTEAFF
.,.,TRBV19,13,TRBJ2-2,TGTGCCAGTAGGACCCAGGTCACCGGGGAGCTGTTTTTT,CASRTQVTGELFF
TRBD2,.,TRBV12-5,14,TRBJ2-3,TGTGCTAGTGGTGCCGGGCGGGAGTTAGATACGCAGTATTTT,CASGAGRELDTQYF
TRBD2,.,TRBV2,13,TRBJ2-7,TGTGCCAGCAGTGATGGACTAGCGGATGAGCAGTACTTC,CASSDGLADEQYF
.,.,TRBV6-6,15,TRBJ1-3,TGTGCCAGCAGTTACCACTCAGGTTCTGGAAACACCATATATTTT,CASSYHSGSGNTIYF
TRBD1,.,TRBV19,16,TRBJ2-2,TGTGCCAGTAGTGTGGGACAGGGGGCGATCACCGGGGAGCTGTTTTTT,CASSVGQGAITGELFF
.,.,TRBV20-1,14,TRBJ2-1,TGCAGTGCCAGTACGGGAAAAAGGGAATTTGAGCAGTTCTTC,CSASTGKREFEQFF
TRBD2,.,TRBV19,16,TRBJ2-3,TGTGCCAGTAGTAGGGCGGGACTACAAAACACAGATACGCAGTATTTT,CASSRAGLQNTDTQYF
TRBD1,few,TRBV30,12,TRBJ2-5,TGTGTGGGGCAGGGGGCATTAGAGACCCAGTACTTC,CVGQGALETQYF
.,.,TRBV2,13,TRBJ1-5,TGTGCCAGCACCGAGGAGTACAATCAGCCCCAGCATTTT,CASTEEYNQPQHF
.,.,TRBV5-5,14,TRBJ1-1,TGTGCCAGCAGCTTGTATTCAGGAGGGACTGAAGCTTTCTTT,CASSLYSGGTEAFF
TRBD1,once,TRBV2,15,TRBJ1-6,TGTGCCAGCAGTGGGGACAGGGGTGGAGGTTCACCCCTCCACTTT,CASSGDRGGGSPLHF
.,.,TRBV25-1,14,TRBJ1-2,TGTGCCAGCAGTGAACAGGGTTCCTACTATGGCTACACCTTC,CASSEQGSYYGYTF
TRBD1,few,TRBV6-6,13,TRBJ2-7,TGTGCCAGCAGGCCGGGACAGTCCTACGAGCAGTACTTC,CASRPGQSYEQYF
.,.,TRBV5-1,15,TRBJ2-1,TGCGCCAGCAGCTTGGTCGGGTCCTCGGCCAATGAGCAGTTCTTC,CASSLVGSSANEQFF
TRBD1,once,TRBV19,13,TRBJ1-1,TGTGCCAGCCGACAGGGCCGGAACACTGAAGCTTTCTTT,CASRQGRNTEAFF
.,.,TRBV20-1,11,TRBJ2-1,TGCAGTGCTAGACTGTCTAATGAGCAGTTCTTC,CSARLSNEQFF
.,.,TRBV19,14,TRBJ2-3,TGTGCCAGTAGTTCACGGACAGGCACAGATACGCAGTATTTT,CASSSRTGTDTQYF
TRBD2,few,TRBV7-9,16,TRBJ2-1,TGTGCCAGCCGGCCGACTAGCGGGAGTGGTAGCGGTGAGCAGTTCTTC,CASRPTSGSGSGEQFF
TRBD2,.,TRBV5-4,16,TRBJ2-5,TGTGCCAGCAGCGGGGGGGGACTAGCGGGTAAAGAGACCCAGTACTTC,CASSGGGLAGKETQYF
TRBD2,.,TRBV27,18,TRBJ2-5,TGTGCCAGGAACTACTCTACCCCGGCTAGCGGGCACCAAGAGACCCAGTACTTC,CARNYSTPASGHQETQYF
TRBD2,.,TRBV23-1,20,TRBJ2-2,TGCGCCAGCTCCCAGGGGGTGCCGGGACTAGCGGGAGTGAACACCGGGGAGCTGTTTTTT,CASSQGVPGLAGVNTGELFF